Sequencing of this TCR beta chain was carried out in a study of blood T cell repertoires in COVID-19. Study at large: COVID-19 samples from acute and convalescent phases originated in the United States, Italy and Spain. T cells, B-cell-depleted T cells, or PBMCs supplied cDNA or gDNA.

Source study methods: Reference gene primer amplification gave nucleated cell count estimates. Clones were sequenced by immunoSEQ multiplex PCR, and TCRdb holds only the in-frame ones, with some missing. The D gene and trimming were derived from the DNA, and the V and J assignments and clone size from that table. The sample has approximately 45,000 clones, around nine tenths seen once. The sample consisted of peripheral blood. This sequence originates from a woman aged 40-49 years with acute or convalescent COVID-19.

For the CDR3, the DNA is TGTGCCAGCAGCCTGGGGACAGGGAAAGGTGAAGCTTTCTTT. As protein: CASSLGTGKGEAFF. The rearrangement uses TRBV7-9 and TRBJ1-1; TRBD1 matches 9 bases. The germline V gene encodes CDR1 SEHNR and CDR2 FQNEAQ (reference sequence). The V and J ends lost 5 bases and 7 bases, in that order; junction bases with no gene match: 8. The CDR3 covers 14 residues.